The 25 T cell receptor beta chains reported below all come from one sample, sequenced in a study of PD-1 blockade in classical Hodgkin lymphoma (dated by TCRdb to 2018 to 2020). This sample's time point label indicates: cycle 4 day 1 (C4D1), after about 6 weeks of nivolumab. Relapse after autologous stem cell transplantation had occurred in all trial patients, and cohorts A, B and C were distinguished by prior brentuximab vedotin exposure. Preparation of the library involved the immunoSEQ multiplex PCR assay. TCRdb took over this immuneACCESS table, retaining in-frame rearrangements with V and J assigned. Such tables are incomplete; in checked studies, under half of the missing clones stem from an unresolved V gene, and the remainder is unexplained. For this sample the table gives 9,100 or so clones, of which roughly nine tenths were detected only once. Together, the top ten hold less than 40% of the sample.

The source was peripheral blood mononuclear cells (PBMCs), collected before the fourth cycle of nivolumab. The origin of the receptors is a human donor with classical Hodgkin lymphoma.

This clone is large in the sample. V gene TRBV6-5 combines with J gene TRBJ2-5; either TRBD1 or TRBD2 may fit D (5 bases each). The CDR3 is 14 amino acids. V was shortened by 5 bases and J by 5 bases, with 15 bases between the two germline ends. The germline V gene has CDR1 MNHEY and CDR2 SVGAGI. Here the CDR3 DNA reads TGTGCCAGCAGTCTCGGGGCCCCCCGTGAGACCCAGTACTTC. It specifies CASSLGAPRETQYF.

The chain is built from TRBV27 and TRBJ2-7; 7 nucleotides agree with TRBD1. Germline CDR1 and CDR2: MNHEY and SMNVEV (reference sequence). Germline trimming cut 5 bases from V and 5 bases from J; bases unmatched to any gene: 9. This CDR3 has 14 residues. The CDR3 region is CASSRGQAVNEQYF. The CDR3 bases are TGTGCCAGCAGTCGCGGACAGGCGGTGAACGAGCAGTACTTC.

Here the CDR3 DNA reads TGTGCCAGCAGCTCCCCGGTAAACGGGAAAGAGACCCAGTACTTC. Protein sequence: CASSSPVNGKETQYF. The chain uses TRBV28 and TRBJ2-5, with D possibly matching TRBD2 (5 bases). The CDR3 totals 15 residues. V lost 6 bases to trimming and J lost 3 bases, with 17 bases between them. Germline V gives CDR1 MDHEN, CDR2 SYDVKM.

This clone was seen a few times. This rearrangement joins TRBV13 to TRBJ2-7; D may match TRBD1 or TRBD2 (5 bases each). The germline V and J ends were trimmed by 2 bases and 2 bases, with 19 bases remaining between them. In germline, CDR1 is PRHDT, CDR2 FYEKMQ (reference sequence). This CDR3 has 17 residues. The CDR3 sequence: CASSLLERPGRTYEQYF. The CDR3 DNA sequence: TGTGCCAGCAGCTTACTAGAGCGGCCGGGACGAACCTACGAGCAGTACTTC.

The V call is TRBV5-1, the J call TRBJ2-3; the match to TRBD2 covers 7 bases. Unmatched junction bases numbered 4, after V lost 0 bases and J lost 0 bases. Germline CDR1 and CDR2: SGHRS and YFSETQ. This CDR3 has 16 amino acids. CDR3 nucleotide sequence: TGCGCCAGCAGCTTGGCCCTAGCGGCAAGCACAGATACGCAGTATTTT. Residues: CASSLALAASTDTQYF.

This chain uses TRBV9 with TRBJ2-1; TRBD2 matches at 14 bases. Germline V CDR1 and CDR2: SGDLS, YYNGEE. V shed 3 bases, J shed 5 bases, and the junction held 4 bases outside the gene matches. This CDR3 spans 16 amino acids. The CDR3 DNA reads as TGTGCCAGCAGCGACAGACTAGCGGGAGGGGACAATGAGCAGTTCTTC. Translating gives CASSDRLAGGDNEQFF.

This chain links TRBV5-8 with TRBJ2-7; D possibly corresponds to TRBD2 (6 bases). Trimming shortened V by 4 bases and J by 0 bases, and 14 bases separated the two germline ends. The V gene's germline CDR1 is SGHTS and CDR2 YDEGEE. CDR3 size: 15 residues. The chain's CDR3 is CASSPTGLYSYEQYF. The CDR3 DNA reads as TGTGCCAGCAGCCCCACGGGACTGTACTCCTACGAGCAGTACTTC.

The chain is built from TRBV6-5 and TRBJ1-1, with no clear D. Germline V CDR1 and CDR2: MNHEY, SVGAGI. The V and J ends lost 0 bases and 4 bases respectively, with 15 bases between them. This CDR3 contains 16 residues. Here the CDR3 DNA reads TGTGCCAGCAGTTACTCGACTTTTCCCCGGGGCACTGAAGCTTTCTTT. Translated, it gives CASSYSTFPRGTEAFF.

This clone was seen a single time. CDR3 coding DNA: TGTGCCAGCAGCCTTAGCGGGAGGGGGTCCGGGGAGCTGTTTTTT. This gives the protein CASSLSGRGSGELFF. The chain has TRBV7-3 and TRBJ2-2; 11 bases map to TRBD2. V trimming: 5 bases; J trimming: 6 bases; junction bases outside the gene matches: 5. Per germline, CDR1 SGHTA and CDR2 FQGTGA. The CDR3 is made up of 15 amino acids.

This clone was seen only once. The genes are TRBV10-2 and TRBJ2-1; TRBD2 might be the D (5 bases). The V and J ends lost 0 bases and 4 bases respectively, with 16 bases between them. CDR1 is WSHSY and CDR2 is SAAADI in the germline V gene. The CDR3 has 17 amino acids. Written as DNA, the CDR3 is TGCGCCAGCAGTGAGTCGGTAGTTAGCGTACCATACAATGAGCAGTTCTTC. This codes for CASSESVVSVPYNEQFF.

CDR3 in amino acids: CASSSLSGLTSYEQFF. CDR3 DNA: TGTGCCAGCAGCTCTTTATCGGGACTCACCTCCTATGAGCAGTTCTTC. J is TRBJ2-1 and V is TRBV7-8; perhaps TRBD2 as D (6 bases). The V gene lost 4 bases and the J gene lost 8 bases, with 21 bases spanning the gap. This CDR3 has 16 residues. Germline loops: CDR1 SGHVS, CDR2 FQNEAQ. The complete variable domain, with remaining parts taken from reference TRBV7-8 and TRBJ2-1, reads GAGVSQSPRYKVAKRGQDVALRCDPISGHVSLFWYQQALGQGPEFLTYFQNEAQLDKSGLPSDRFFAERPEGSVSTLKIQRTQQEDSAVYLCASSSLSGLTSYEQFFGPGTRLTVL.

A word on this clone: The junction differs from germline at one of its ends, possibly a read error. The rearrangement uses TRBV9 and TRBJ2-2, with TRBD1 matching over 9 bases. The CDR3 covers 15 residues. Germline V CDR1 and CDR2: SGDLS, YYNGEE. CDR3 protein: CASGEVGQGHRGAVF. The CDR3, as DNA: TGTGCCAGCGGGGAGGTGGGACAGGGACACCGGGGAGCTGTTTTT.

The chain's CDR3 is CSVARQGVGYTF. The DNA of the CDR3 is TGCAGCGTTGCCCGACAGGGTGTGGGCTACACCTTC. The chain joins TRBV29-1 to TRBJ1-2; 7 bases are a match to TRBD1. The CDR3 has 12 residues. Germline assignment: CDR1 SQVTM and CDR2 ANQGSEA. V lost 4 bases and J lost 8; bases outside the gene matches: 7.

The chain employs TRBV28 and TRBJ1-5; tentative D call: TRBD1 (6 bases). The CDR3 sequence is 15 residues long. The germline CDR1 and CDR2 sequences are MDHEN and SYDVKM. V was cut by 3 bases and J by 0 bases, with 9 bases left in between. The CDR3 DNA reads as TGTGCCAGCAGTTTGGGGGGCCCTAGCAATCAGCCCCAGCATTTT. Protein product: CASSLGGPSNQPQHF.

The chain has TRBV7-9 and TRBJ2-5; no clear D. This CDR3 comprises 15 residues. CDR1 is SEHNR, CDR2 FQNEAQ, per germline (reference sequence). The V and J ends lost 5 bases and 2 bases respectively, with 15 bases between them. The CDR3 sequence is CASSRPVGGQETQYF. The CDR3 DNA follows: TGTGCCAGCAGCCGTCCGGTTGGCGGACAAGAGACCCAGTACTTC.

The chain uses TRBV6-6 and TRBJ2-2; TRBD2 agrees at 11 bases. This CDR3 contains 16 residues. Germline V gene data show CDR1 as MNHNY and CDR2 as SVGAGI (reference sequence). The junction had 9 bases not matched to a gene; V was cut back by 6 bases and J by 6 bases. The CDR3 spells CASSPIAGGGAGELFF. The CDR3 DNA is TGTGCCAGCAGCCCCATAGCGGGAGGGGGCGCCGGGGAGCTGTTTTTT.

Comments on this clone: One end of the junction does not line up with germline, which may come from a read error. The V and J genes are TRBV5-4 and TRBJ2-7, with TRBD1 identical over 7 bases. Germline-derived CDR1 and CDR2 are SGHNT and YYREEE (reference sequence). The CDR3 is made up of 16 amino acids. The CDR3 loop reads CASSPARTGLSYEQYF. For the CDR3, the DNA is TGCGCCAGCAGCCCCGCACGGACAGGCCTCTCCTACGAGCAGTACTTC. Drawing the rest from reference TRBV5-4 and TRBJ2-7, the complete variable domain is ETGVTQSPTHLIKTRGQQVTLRCSSQSGHNTVSWYQQALGQGPQFIFQYYREEENGRGNFPPRFSGLQFPNYSSELNVNALELDDSALYLCASSPARTGLSYEQYFGPGTRLTVT.

This rearrangement joins TRBV7-3 to TRBJ2-1; 8 bases map to TRBD2. The CDR3 runs to 18 residues. Germline V lookup: CDR1 SGHTA, CDR2 FQGTGA. The V and J ends lost 2 bases and 4 bases, in that order; junction bases with no gene match: 13. DNA of the CDR3: TGTGCCAGCAGCTTATGGGCTAGCGGGCCCATATCTTACAATGAGCAGTTCTTC. Protein: CASSLWASGPISYNEQFF.

V gene TRBV29-1 combines with J gene TRBJ2-3, with D hard to call. The CDR3 totals 13 residues. CDR1 is SQVTM, CDR2 ANQGSEA, per germline. V dropped 4 bases and J dropped 4 bases, with 12 bases sitting between them. As DNA, the CDR3 is TGCAGCGTTGGGGAAAGGGTCGCAGATACGCAGTATTTT. It encodes CSVGERVADTQYF.

The gene calls are TRBV29-1 and TRBJ1-5; D may be TRBD1 (5 bases). The V gene lost 5 bases and the J gene lost 12 bases, with 14 bases spanning the gap. Per the germline V gene, CDR1 is SQVTM and CDR2 is ANQGSEA. The CDR3 contains 11 residues. CDR3 region: CSVSSGTNQHF. The CDR3 DNA reads TGCAGCGTTTCCTCCGGGACCAACCAGCATTTT.

The CDR3 loop is CASSLSARNTEAFF. DNA for the CDR3: TGTGCCAGCAGTTTATCTGCTCGGAACACTGAAGCTTTCTTT. The chain combines TRBV27 with TRBJ1-1; D call uncertain. The CDR3 totals 14 residues. Trimming removed 0 bases from V and 1 base from J, with 6 bases in between. The germline gives CDR1 MNHEY, CDR2 SMNVEV (reference sequence).

This clone is a singleton in its sample. V and J are TRBV27 and TRBJ2-5; 7 bases match TRBD1. Germline V gives CDR1 MNHEY, CDR2 SMNVEV (reference sequence). V gave up 6 bases and J gave up 5 bases; unmatched junction bases: 12. This CDR3 is 15 amino acids long. The CDR3 is CASSVKGQFGETQYF. Written as DNA, the CDR3 is TGTGCCAGCAGCGTGAAGGGACAGTTCGGGGAGACCCAGTACTTC.

This clone was recorded once. This rearrangement joins TRBV19 to TRBJ1-2; D might be TRBD1 (5 bases). There are 14 residues in the CDR3. Deletions cut 5 bases from V and 5 bases from J, with 15 bases between. Germline V CDR1 and CDR2: LNHDA, SQIVND (reference sequence). CDR3 sequence reads: CASSASGVAYGYTF. CDR3 sequence (DNA): TGTGCCAGTAGTGCGTCGGGGGTAGCTTATGGCTACACCTTC. Combining the CDR3 with reference TRBV19 and TRBJ1-2 gives the whole variable domain DGGITQSPKYLFRKEGQNVTLSCEQNLNHDAMYWYRQDPGQGLRLIYYSQIVNDFQKGDIAEGYSVSREKKESFPLTVTSAQKNPTAFYLCASSASGVAYGYTFGSGTRLTVV.

The chain uses TRBV6-5 and TRBJ1-2; TRBD1 aligns across 9 bases. CDR3 size: 15 residues. The J segment lost 8 bases and the V segment lost 7 bases, leaving 14 bases of the junction unmatched. Germline lookup yields CDR1 MNHEY and CDR2 SVGAGI. CDR3 nucleotide sequence: TGTGCCAGCACTCAACTACAGGGGGCAAGTGGGGGCTACACCTTC. Translated, it gives CASTQLQGASGGYTF.

A few counts support this clone. The rearrangement uses TRBV19 and TRBJ2-6; D is undetermined. The CDR3 totals 16 residues. V was cut by 6 bases and J by 0 bases, with 12 bases left in between. Germline-derived CDR1 and CDR2 are LNHDA and SQIVND (reference sequence). The CDR3 is CASSLSVYSGANVLTF. The DNA of the CDR3 is TGTGCCAGTAGCCTATCGGTGTACTCTGGGGCCAACGTCCTGACTTTC. The full variable domain, with the rest looked up from reference TRBV19 and TRBJ2-6, is DGGITQSPKYLFRKEGQNVTLSCEQNLNHDAMYWYRQDPGQGLRLIYYSQIVNDFQKGDIAEGYSVSREKKESFPLTVTSAQKNPTAFYLCASSLSVYSGANVLTFGAGSRLTVL.